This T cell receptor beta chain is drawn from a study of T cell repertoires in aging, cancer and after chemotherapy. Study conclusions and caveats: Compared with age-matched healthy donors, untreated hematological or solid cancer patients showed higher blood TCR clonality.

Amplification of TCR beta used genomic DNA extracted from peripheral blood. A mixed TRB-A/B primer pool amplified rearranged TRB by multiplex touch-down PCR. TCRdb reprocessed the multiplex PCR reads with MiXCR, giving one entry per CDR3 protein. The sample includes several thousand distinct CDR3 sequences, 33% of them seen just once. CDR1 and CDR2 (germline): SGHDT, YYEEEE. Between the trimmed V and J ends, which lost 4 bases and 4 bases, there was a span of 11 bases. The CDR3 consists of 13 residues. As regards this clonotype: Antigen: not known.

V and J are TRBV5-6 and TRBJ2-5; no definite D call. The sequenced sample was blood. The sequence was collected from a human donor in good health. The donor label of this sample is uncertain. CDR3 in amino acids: CASSPVVSETQYF. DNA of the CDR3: TGTGCCAGCAGCCCGGTGGTTTCAGAGACCCAGTACTTC. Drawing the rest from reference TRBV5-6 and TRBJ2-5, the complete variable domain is DAGVTQSPTHLIKTRGQQVTLRCSPKSGHDTVSWYQQALGQGPQFIFQYYEEEERQRGNFPDRFSGHQFPNYSSELNVNALLLGDSALYLCASSPVVSETQYFGPGTRLLVL.